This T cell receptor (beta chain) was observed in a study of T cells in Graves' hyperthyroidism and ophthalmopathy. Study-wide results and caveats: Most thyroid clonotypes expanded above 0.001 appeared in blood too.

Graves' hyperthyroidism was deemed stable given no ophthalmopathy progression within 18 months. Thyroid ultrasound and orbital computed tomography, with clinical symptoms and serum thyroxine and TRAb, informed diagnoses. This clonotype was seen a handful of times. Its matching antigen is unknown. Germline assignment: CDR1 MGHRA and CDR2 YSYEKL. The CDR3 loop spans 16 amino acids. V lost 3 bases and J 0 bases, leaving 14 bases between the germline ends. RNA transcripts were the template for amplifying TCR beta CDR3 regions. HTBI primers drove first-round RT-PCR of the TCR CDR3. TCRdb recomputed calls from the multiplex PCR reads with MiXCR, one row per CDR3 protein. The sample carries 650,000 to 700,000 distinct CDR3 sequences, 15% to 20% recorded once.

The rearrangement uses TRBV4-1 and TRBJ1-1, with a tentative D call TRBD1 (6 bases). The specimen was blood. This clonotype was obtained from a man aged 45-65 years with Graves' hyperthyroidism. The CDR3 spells CASSQASQGMNTEAFF. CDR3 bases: TGCGCCAGCAGCCAGGCTAGTCAGGGGATGAACACTGAAGCTTTCTTT.